The 20 T cell receptor beta chains given below trace back to one sample, sequenced in a study of T cell clones after liver transplantation. Here immunoSEQ multiplex PCR was the method, and the copy in TCRdb shows in-frame clones only, minus some. Of 75,000 to 95,000 clones listed, roughly 83% are singletons. The material sequenced was CD4+ T cells from blood, taken at the 22-month timepoint. The receptors were gathered from a human patient who received a liver transplant. These T cells may partly come from the graft donor.

The rearrangement uses TRBV19 and TRBJ2-7; 9 positions match TRBD1. The CDR3 consists of 13 residues. Looked up from germline, CDR1 is LNHDA and CDR2 is SQIVND (reference sequence). Germline trimming cut 11 bases from V and 1 base from J; bases unmatched to any gene: 6. The CDR3 is CAAGTGLSYEQYF. The CDR3 nucleotides read TGTGCCGCGGGGACAGGGCTGTCCTACGAGCAGTACTTC. The full variable domain, completed using reference TRBV19 and TRBJ2-7, is DGGITQSPKYLFRKEGQNVTLSCEQNLNHDAMYWYRQDPGQGLRLIYYSQIVNDFQKGDIAEGYSVSREKKESFPLTVTSAQKNPTAFYLCAAGTGLSYEQYFGPGTRLTVT.

The chain combines TRBV6-5 with TRBJ1-2; D not resolved. This CDR3 has 11 amino acids. Trimming stripped 6 bases from V and 4 bases from J, with 6 bases between. Germline loops: CDR1 MNHEY, CDR2 SVGAGI. CDR3 DNA sequence: TGTGCCAGCAGCCCCGGCTATGGCTACACCTTC. Translating it yields CASSPGYGYTF.

The V gene is TRBV7-2, the J gene TRBJ2-2; 8 nucleotides align to TRBD1. Per germline, CDR1 SGHTA and CDR2 FQGNSA. With V trimmed by 1 base and J by 4 bases, 8 bases remained unmatched. This CDR3 comprises 17 residues. In DNA form, the CDR3 reads TGTGCCAGCAGCTTAGGCATTCAGGGGGCGGGCACCGGGGAGCTGTTTTTT. Residues: CASSLGIQGAGTGELFF.

The chain uses TRBV7-8 and TRBJ2-5; 15 nucleotides match TRBD2. Germline-derived CDR1 and CDR2 are SGHVS and FQNEAQ. The CDR3 sequence is 16 residues long. The trim removed 0 bases at V and 4 bases at J, leaving 0 bases unmatched. This chain's CDR3 is CASSLAGLAGGETQYF. The CDR3 region has the DNA TGTGCCAGCAGCTTAGCGGGACTAGCGGGAGGAGAGACCCAGTACTTC.

The chain links TRBV11-2 to TRBJ2-7; no clear D gene. The CDR3 extends over 10 amino acids. V gave up 8 bases and J gave up 12 bases, with 14 bases separating them. Looked up from germline, CDR1 is SGHAT and CDR2 is FQNNGV. This chain's CDR3 is CASGARLRYF. CDR3 in DNA: TGTGCCAGCGGAGCTAGATTGCGGTACTTC.

Only one count was recorded for this clone. The chain carries TRBV6-5 and TRBJ2-3, with TRBD1 as a possible D gene (7 bases). Trimming left V 4 bases short and J 2 bases short, with 16 bases between. Germline V lookup: CDR1 MNHEY, CDR2 SVGAGI. The CDR3 is 16 amino acids. In nucleotides, the CDR3 is TGTGCCAGCAGTTCTGGCGGAGGGGGCCACACAGATACGCAGTATTTT. It is translated as CASSSGGGGHTDTQYF.

V usage is TRBV5-1 and J usage is TRBJ2-1; possibly TRBD1 for D (5 bases). Trimming took off 1 base at V and 8 bases at J, with 10 bases between the two ends. The CDR3 is 13 residues long. Germline lookup yields CDR1 SGHRS and CDR2 YFSETQ. The CDR3 DNA reads TGCGCCAGCAGCTTGCCTCCCAGGGATGAGCAGTTCTTC. This translates into CASSLPPRDEQFF.

The gene calls are TRBV6-5 and TRBJ2-7; the D is unclear. Germline V lookup: CDR1 MNHEY, CDR2 SVGAGI. Trimming removed 2 bases from V and 8 bases from J, with 10 bases in between. This CDR3 spans 12 amino acids. CDR3 sequence: CASSYGGRKQYF. In DNA, the CDR3 is TGTGCCAGCAGTTACGGCGGTAGGAAGCAGTACTTC.

V usage is TRBV18 and J usage is TRBJ1-5; 9 bases agree with TRBD1. CDR1 and CDR2 (germline): KGHSH, LQKENI. The CDR3 length is 17 residues. With 5 bases clipped from V and 0 bases from J, the junction kept 8 bases outside the gene matches. For the CDR3, the DNA is TGTGCCAGCTCAGACGGGACAGGGATTCGTAGCAATCAGCCCCAGCATTTT. This codes for CASSDGTGIRSNQPQHF.

The V and J genes are TRBV27 and TRBJ1-5; perhaps TRBD1 as D (5 bases). The ends were cut back, 5 bases at V and 1 base at J, with 18 bases in the middle. CDR1 is MNHEY and CDR2 is SMNVEV in the germline V gene (reference sequence). The CDR3 has 17 amino acids. CDR3 protein: CASSKHGDQGSNQPQHF. CDR3 coding DNA: TGTGCCAGCAGTAAGCACGGGGACCAAGGCAGCAATCAGCCCCAGCATTTT.

The CDR3 here is CASSQPYNEQFF. The CDR3 region has the DNA TGTGCCAGCAGCCAACCCTACAATGAGCAGTTCTTC. The chain employs TRBV7-2 and TRBJ2-1; D is undetermined. Germline CDR1 is SGHTA and CDR2 is FQGNSA. The CDR3 spans 12 residues. Trimming removed 5 bases from V and 2 bases from J, with 4 bases in between. The full variable domain, its missing parts supplied by reference TRBV7-2 and TRBJ2-1, is GAGVSQSPSNKVTEKGKDVELRCDPISGHTALYWYRQSLGQGLEFLIYFQGNSAPDKSGLPSDRFSAERTGGSVSTLTIQRTQQEDSAVYLCASSQPYNEQFFGPGTRLTVL.

V is TRBV5-1 and J is TRBJ2-5; D may be TRBD1 or TRBD2 (5 bases each). V lost 4 bases and J lost 5, with 15 bases in between. Germline V CDR1 and CDR2: SGHRS, YFSETQ. The CDR3 sequence is 14 residues long. CDR3 protein: CASSLGPRGETQYF. CDR3 bases: TGCGCCAGCAGCCTGGGACCGAGAGGGGAGACCCAGTACTTC.

The chain links TRBV2 to TRBJ1-5; D is uncertain. Germline loops: CDR1 SNHLY, CDR2 FYNNEI. V lost 6 bases and J 4 bases, leaving 7 bases between the germline ends. The CDR3 extends over 12 amino acids. The CDR3 DNA reads TGTGCCAGCAGAATTCCTAATCAGCCCCAGCATTTT. The encoded protein is CASRIPNQPQHF.

The chain recombines TRBV6-5 with TRBJ1-1; D not resolved. In germline, CDR1 is MNHEY, CDR2 SVGAGI. V lost 6 bases and J lost 10, with 12 bases in between. The CDR3 contains 11 residues. CDR3 coding DNA: TGTGCCAGCAGCGACACGGGGAGAGCTTTCTTT. Amino acid sequence: CASSDTGRAFF.

This chain connects TRBV29-1 to TRBJ2-1; 10 positions match TRBD1. The CDR3 spans 15 residues. V trimming: 4 bases; J trimming: 3 bases; junction bases outside the gene matches: 6. Germline CDR1 and CDR2: SQVTM and ANQGSEA. This CDR3 is CSVGRDRGFYNEQFF. The CDR3 DNA reads TGCAGCGTTGGTAGGGACAGGGGCTTCTACAATGAGCAGTTCTTC.

The chain employs TRBV7-3 and TRBJ2-2; perhaps TRBD1 as D (6 bases). Germline V lookup: CDR1 SGHTA, CDR2 FQGTGA. This CDR3 spans 15 amino acids. Trimming stripped 4 bases from V and 1 base from J, with 10 bases between. As DNA, the CDR3 is TGTGCCAGCAGCTCGCCGGGACAGAACACCGGGGAGCTGTTTTTT. As protein: CASSSPGQNTGELFF.

This clone showed up just once. V gene TRBV7-3 combines with J gene TRBJ2-3, with 8 bases that match TRBD1. Germline V gene data show CDR1 as SGHTA and CDR2 as FQGTGA. With V trimmed by 5 bases and J by 5 bases, 3 bases remained unmatched. This CDR3 region has 13 residues. For the CDR3, the DNA is TGTGCCAGCAGCAGTGACAGGGGAGATACGCAGTATTTT. Amino acids: CASSSDRGDTQYF.

For this clone: Additional DNA sequences in this sample encode the identical CDR3. The chain recombines TRBV28 with TRBJ1-1; tentative D call: TRBD1 (6 bases). The germline V gene has CDR1 MDHEN and CDR2 SYDVKM. Trimming removed 6 bases from V and 1 base from J, with 12 bases in between. The CDR3 is 14 residues long. The CDR3 DNA reads as TGTGCCAGCAGAAAACAGGGTTCGAACACTGAAGCTTTCTTT. It specifies CASRKQGSNTEAFF.

Written as DNA, the CDR3 is TGCGCCAGCAGCTCCGGAGCGGGATTGTATGAAAAACTGTTTTTT. Translating it yields CASSSGAGLYEKLFF. The rearrangement links TRBV5-1 to TRBJ1-4, with D unresolved. The ends were cut back, 3 bases at V and 6 bases at J, with 15 bases in the middle. The CDR3 sequence is 15 residues long. Per germline, CDR1 SGHRS and CDR2 YFSETQ.

With regard to this clone: Other nucleotide sequences in the sample specify the same CDR3. The J gene is TRBJ2-5, the V gene TRBV5-5; D is uncertain. Germline CDR1 and CDR2: SGHKS and YYEKEE (reference sequence). Between the trimmed V and J ends, which lost 4 bases and 5 bases, there was a span of 9 bases. The CDR3 has 12 residues. CDR3 protein: CASSRSGETQYF. CDR3 bases: TGTGCCAGCAGCCGAAGTGGGGAGACCCAGTACTTC. Supplemented by reference TRBV5-5 and TRBJ2-5, the full variable domain reads DAGVTQSPTHLIKTRGQQVTLRCSPISGHKSVSWYQQVLGQGPQFIFQYYEKEERGRGNFPDRFSARQFPNYSSELNVNALLLGDSALYLCASSRSGETQYFGPGTRLLVL.